A single sample gave rise to the 20 T cell receptor beta chains below, sequenced in a study of T cell responses to AZD1222 COVID-19 vaccine (dated by TCRdb to the early 2020s). The time point label here, explained by the study, means: sample from adult after SARS-CoV-2 infection, after symptom onset. Receptor libraries were prepared by the immunoSEQ multiplex PCR assay. This is the immuneACCESS table as TCRdb keeps it, with only in-frame sequences that have V and J called. A part of the clones is gone; compared with another copy, unresolved V genes explain less than half, and the rest is unexplained. A total of approximately 150,000 clones appear in this sample, approximately 93% of them only once. Roughly an eighth of the sample rests with the top ten. Sequencing used peripheral blood, obtained after recovery from COVID-19. These receptor sequences come from an adult who had recovered from COVID-19.

The chain employs TRBV7-9 and TRBJ2-3; 8 positions agree with TRBD2. This CDR3 is built from 15 residues. V gave up 4 bases and J gave up 2 bases; unmatched junction bases: 5. Germline lookup yields CDR1 SEHNR and CDR2 FQNEAQ (reference sequence). For the CDR3, the DNA is TGTGCCAGCAGCTCGAATAGCGGGAACACAGATACGCAGTATTTT. Its translation is CASSSNSGNTDTQYF.

The chain has TRBV7-3 and TRBJ2-7; possibly TRBD1 for D (6 bases). This CDR3 comprises 14 residues. Per germline, CDR1 SGHTA and CDR2 FQGTGA. Between the trimmed V and J ends, which lost 5 bases and 0 bases, there was a span of 11 bases. The CDR3 DNA reads TGTGCCAGCAGCCCGGGACATAGCTCCTACGAGCAGTACTTC. Translating it yields CASSPGHSSYEQYF. Variable domain in full (rest from reference TRBV7-3 and TRBJ2-7): GAGVSQTPSNKVTEKGKYVELRCDPISGHTALYWYRQSLGQGPEFLIYFQGTGAADDSGLPNDRFFAVRPEGSVSTLKIQRTERGDSAVYLCASSPGHSSYEQYFGPGTRLTVT.

This clone was counted a few times. This chain connects TRBV10-3 to TRBJ2-7, with TRBD1 identical over 12 bases. The CDR3 is 15 amino acids. The ends lost 3 bases at V and 4 bases at J; junction bases unmatched: 4. Looked up from germline, CDR1 is ENHRY and CDR2 is SYGVKD. DNA of the CDR3: TGTGCCATCAGTGACCCGGGACAGGGGGCTTACGAGCAGTACTTC. It codes for CAISDPGQGAYEQYF.

V usage is TRBV2 and J usage is TRBJ1-5; D possibly corresponds to TRBD1 (5 bases). This CDR3 has 17 residues. The germline CDR1 and CDR2 sequences are SNHLY and FYNNEI. Trimming took 6 bases from V and 0 from J, leaving 18 bases between them. The CDR3 spells CASRPKSGLYSNQPQHF. The CDR3 DNA follows: TGTGCCAGCAGGCCAAAATCAGGGCTTTATAGCAATCAGCCCCAGCATTTT.

This rearrangement joins TRBV27 to TRBJ1-2; TRBD1 is a possible D gene (6 bases). The CDR3 runs 13 residues. V gave up 3 bases and J gave up 7 bases, with 12 bases separating them. Per the germline V gene, CDR1 is MNHEY and CDR2 is SMNVEV (reference sequence). The CDR3 protein is CASSLGRGSGYTF. The CDR3 bases are TGTGCCAGCAGTTTGGGCAGGGGAAGTGGCTACACCTTC.

This clone was seen just once. V gene TRBV19 combines with J gene TRBJ2-7, with D uncertain. Trimming pared 5 bases from V and 2 bases from J, leaving 13 bases between. The CDR3 totals 14 residues. Germline-derived CDR1 and CDR2 are LNHDA and SQIVND (reference sequence). This CDR3 reads CASSPSMFAYEQYF. DNA for the CDR3: TGTGCCAGTAGTCCGTCAATGTTTGCCTACGAGCAGTACTTC.

This chain links TRBV7-6 with TRBJ2-2, with 10 nucleotides matching TRBD2. V shed 2 bases and J 6 bases; nucleotides not matched to a gene: 9. Germline V gene data show CDR1 as SGHVS and CDR2 as FNYEAQ. This CDR3 spans 17 amino acids. CDR3 protein: CASSLYEREGMAGELFF. The CDR3 region has the DNA TGTGCCAGCAGCTTATACGAGCGGGAGGGGATGGCCGGGGAGCTGTTTTTT.

The gene calls are TRBV4-1 and TRBJ2-7; 7 bases line up with TRBD2. The germline V gene encodes CDR1 MGHRA and CDR2 YSYEKL. The CDR3 is 17 residues long. V gave up 0 bases and J gave up 1 base; unmatched junction bases: 9. In DNA, the CDR3 is TGCGCCAGCAGCCAAGATTTGGGCGGGAGAGGGTCCTACGAGCAGTACTTC. Its translation is CASSQDLGGRGSYEQYF.

This sequence joins TRBV28 and TRBJ2-7, with TRBD1 matching over 8 bases. J was trimmed by 3 bases and V by 5 bases; bases with no gene match: 3. CDR1 and CDR2 (germline): MDHEN, SYDVKM. This CDR3 spans 13 amino acids. Here the CDR3 reads CASSTGQGYEQYF. CDR3 nucleotides: TGTGCCAGCAGTACCGGACAGGGCTACGAGCAGTACTTC.

The gene calls are TRBV10-1 and TRBJ2-5, with 7 bases fitting TRBD1. The CDR3 runs to 13 residues. The V gene's germline CDR1 is WNHNN and CDR2 SYGVQD (reference sequence). V gave up 7 bases and J gave up 5 bases; unmatched junction bases: 7. CDR3 nucleotide sequence: TGCGCCAGCACCTCGACAGGGATGGAGACCCAGTACTTC. This translates into CASTSTGMETQYF.

The chain carries TRBV4-1 and TRBJ2-5; D tentatively fits TRBD1 or TRBD2 (5 bases each). V lost 1 base and J 3 bases, leaving 9 bases between the germline ends. Germline V gives CDR1 MGHRA, CDR2 YSYEKL. The CDR3 has 14 amino acids. Written as DNA, the CDR3 is TGCGCCAGCAGCCAAGGGGGACCGAAAGAGACCCAGTACTTC. It codes for CASSQGGPKETQYF.

As for this clone: A read error may account for a junction end that differs from germline. The chain has TRBV11-2 and TRBJ2-1; the match to TRBD2 covers 10 bases. CDR1 and CDR2 from the germline V gene are SGHAT and FQNNGV. CDR3 size: 18 residues. CDR3 DNA: TGTGCCAGCAGATTAGAAGCTAGCGGGAGTTGGGTGAACAATGAGCAGTTCTTC. This sequence encodes CASRLEASGSWVNNEQFF.

The CDR3 reads CASREPWTLPNTEAFF. The CDR3, as DNA: TGTGCCAGCAGGGAACCCTGGACCCTACCGAACACTGAAGCTTTCTTT. The rearrangement uses TRBV6-1 and TRBJ1-1, with no clear D. Trimming took 6 bases from V and 1 from J, leaving 18 bases between them. The CDR3 is 16 amino acids. Germline CDR1 is MNHNS and CDR2 is SASEGT.

The chain recombines TRBV3-1 (or the pseudogene TRBV3-2) with TRBJ2-1; 10 bases match TRBD2. V lost 4 bases and J lost 4; bases outside the gene matches: 1. The CDR3 totals 14 residues. Germline lookup yields CDR1 LGHDT and CDR2 YNNKEL (reference sequence). The CDR3 is CASSRAGGYNEQFF. The CDR3 DNA is TGTGCCAGCAGCCGAGCGGGAGGGTACAATGAGCAGTTCTTC.

The chain has TRBV4-1 and TRBJ2-7; D possibly corresponds to TRBD1 (5 bases). This CDR3 comprises 16 residues. With 1 base removed from V and 3 bases from J, the gap between germline ends came to 16 bases. The germline V gene encodes CDR1 MGHRA and CDR2 YSYEKL. In DNA form, the CDR3 reads TGCGCCAGCAGCCAAGGAGGCCAGGGTCTAGGCTACGAGCAGTACTTC. This gives the protein CASSQGGQGLGYEQYF.

The genes are TRBV11-3 and TRBJ1-2; D unclear. Germline CDR1 reads SGHNT; CDR2 reads YENEEA. Trimming stripped 1 base from V and 0 bases from J, with 9 bases between. This CDR3 has 15 amino acids. The CDR3 spells CASSLVSGANYGYTF. The CDR3 nucleotides read TGTGCCAGCAGCTTAGTTTCGGGAGCTAACTATGGCTACACCTTC.

On this clone itself: The junction does not match germline at one end; this may be a read error. CDR3 nucleotide sequence: TGTGCCAGCAGTTTAATAGTGGGCAGCCGAGGCGCCTTC. Its translation is CASSLIVGSRGAF. The rearrangement links TRBV28 to TRBJ1-2, with D unresolved. Germline CDR1 and CDR2: MDHEN and SYDVKM. This CDR3 is 13 amino acids long.

J is TRBJ2-7 and V is TRBV13; no definite D call. Germline-derived CDR1 and CDR2 are PRHDT and FYEKMQ (reference sequence). This CDR3 contains 16 residues. Trimming removed 1 base from V and 0 bases from J, with 13 bases in between. As DNA, the CDR3 is TGTGCCAGCAGCTTAGCTTCGCGTAGGTTCTCCTACGAGCAGTACTTC. Protein: CASSLASRRFSYEQYF.

With respect to this clone: This CDR3 is also generated by other DNA sequences in the sample. The rearrangement links TRBV5-1 to TRBJ2-7, with 12 bases that match TRBD2. The trim removed 0 bases at V and 3 bases at J, leaving 10 bases unmatched. The CDR3 runs 18 residues. The germline V gene has CDR1 SGHRS and CDR2 YFSETQ. The CDR3: CASSLGLAGARGSYEQYF. Written as DNA, the CDR3 is TGCGCCAGCAGCTTGGGACTAGCGGGAGCAAGAGGTAGCTACGAGCAGTACTTC.

The genes are TRBV2 and TRBJ1-1, with TRBD1 matching over 9 bases. The CDR3 is 13 residues long. Unmatched junction bases numbered 6, after V lost 6 bases and J lost 7 bases. Germline V gives CDR1 SNHLY, CDR2 FYNNEI. The CDR3 DNA reads TGTGCCAGCAGGGAGACAGGGGGAATTGAAGCTTTCTTT. It translates to CASRETGGIEAFF.